This T cell receptor (beta chain) was found in a study of cytomegalovirus exposure and HLA in healthy donors. In the PCR, 60 Vbeta and 13 Jbeta primers were used. Assay: immunoSEQ multiplex PCR; the TCRdb copy retains only in-frame clones and omits some. The sample includes over 120,000 clones, about three quarters of them seen just once. Germline lookup yields CDR1 LNHDA and CDR2 SQIVND (reference sequence). J lost 6 bases, V lost 1 base, and 6 bases had no gene match. The CDR3 sequence is 14 residues long. Findings and limits, study-wide: A later analysis showed HLA-associated TCR beta chains outstripping equally common others in clonal expansion. Specificity of three CMV-associated chains for CMV antigens was verified in vitro. Analysis was carried out at a later point, and it linked a missense DCLRE1C variant to TCR beta V- and J-gene trimming.

Worth noting for this clone: Its antigen is unidentified.

While unrecorded immune exposures were likely, the donors were nominally healthy when sampled. The chain links TRBV19 to TRBJ2-7; 7 positions agree with TRBD2. This receptor was identified in a male donor in good health and CMV-seronegative. Sequencing used PBMCs. The CDR3 DNA reads as TGTGCCAGTAGTATAGGGCGGGAGACCATCGAGCAGTACTTC. Protein sequence: CASSIGRETIEQYF.